The 6 T cell receptor beta chains given below trace back to one sample, sequenced in a study of T-cell reconstitution after alpha-beta-depleted transplantation in children. Preparation of the TCRbeta library used unique molecular identifiers. TCRdb fed the PCR reads into MiXCR, producing one record per CDR3 protein. This sample has nearly 550,000 distinct CDR3 sequences, with around 17% found just once. Sequencing was performed on PBMCs from the stem cell graft donor, taken from the stem cell graft. Receptors originate from a human donor who donated a stem cell graft to a child with acute lymphoblastic leukemia.

The rearrangement joins TRBV12-3 or TRBV12-4 to TRBJ2-3; D is uncertain. Trimming stripped 10 bases from V and 9 bases from J, with 14 bases between. There are 11 residues in the CDR3. CDR3 coding DNA: TGTGCCACCCGAGACCGTGGAACGCAGTATTTT. It translates to CATRDRGTQYF.

The chain uses TRBV3-1 and TRBJ2-3; 9 nucleotides align to TRBD2. The CDR3 spans 18 residues. CDR1 LGHDT and CDR2 YNNKEL come from the germline V gene (reference sequence). Unmatched junction bases numbered 11, after V lost 3 bases and J lost 1 base. In nucleotides, the CDR3 is TGTGCCAGCAGCCAGTTGATAGCGGGAGTACTCGGCACAGATACGCAGTATTTT. Translated: CASSQLIAGVLGTDTQYF.

This chain links TRBV12-3 or TRBV12-4 with TRBJ2-1; no clear D gene. Trimming took off 2 bases at V and 8 bases at J, with 13 bases between the two ends. The CDR3 length is 14 residues. The chain's CDR3 is CASSLTRKEDEQFF. Here the CDR3 DNA reads TGTGCCAGCAGTTTAACTCGAAAAGAGGATGAGCAGTTCTTC.

This clonotype has more than one count but fewer than ten. The V and J genes are TRBV10-3 and TRBJ1-2, with D uncertain. Per the germline V gene, CDR1 is ENHRY and CDR2 is SYGVKD. Trimming removed 4 bases from V and 6 bases from J, with 12 bases in between. There are 13 residues in the CDR3. CDR3 bases: TGTGCCATCAGTGTTAGGGAGATGGATGGCTACACCTTC. Its protein product is CAISVREMDGYTF.

The V gene is TRBV6-1, the J gene TRBJ1-1, with D possibly TRBD1 on 6 matching bases. The V end was cut by 8 bases, the J end by 4 bases, with 14 bases between. This CDR3 spans 13 amino acids. The germline V gene has CDR1 MNHNS and CDR2 SASEGT. The CDR3, as DNA: TGTGCCAGCTTAGGCTTAGGGGGCACTGAAGCTTTCTTT. This encodes CASLGLGGTEAFF.

The J gene is TRBJ2-5, the V gene TRBV20-1; 9 bases line up with TRBD1. With V trimmed by 3 bases and J by 5 bases, 10 bases remained unmatched. CDR3 length: 15 residues. Germline CDR1 DFQATT, CDR2 SNEGSKA (reference sequence). CDR3 sequence (DNA): TGCAGTGCTAGGGTCCCCGGGACAGGGCGGGAGACCCAGTACTTC. Protein: CSARVPGTGRETQYF.